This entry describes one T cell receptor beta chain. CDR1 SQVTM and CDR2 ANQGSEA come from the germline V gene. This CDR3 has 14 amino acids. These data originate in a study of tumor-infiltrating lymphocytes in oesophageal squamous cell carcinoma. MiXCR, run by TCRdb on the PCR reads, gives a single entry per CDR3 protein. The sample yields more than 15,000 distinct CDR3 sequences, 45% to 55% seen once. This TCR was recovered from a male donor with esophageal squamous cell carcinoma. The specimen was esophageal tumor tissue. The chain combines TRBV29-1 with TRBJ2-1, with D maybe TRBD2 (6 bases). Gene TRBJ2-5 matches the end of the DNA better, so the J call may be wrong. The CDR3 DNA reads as TGCAGCGCCCGGGCTGGGGCGGGATGGGAGACCCAGTACTTC. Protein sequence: CSARAGAGWETQYF.